The next 17 T cell receptor beta chains were all read from a single sample in a study of T cells after posttransplantation cyclophosphamide. Assay: immunoSEQ multiplex PCR; the TCRdb copy retains only in-frame clones and omits some. The table lists 66,000 or so clones, about 93% of them singletons. Sequenced input: PBMCs. The receptors derive from a woman aged 25 to 45 in good health and a related stem cell transplant donor.

The V gene is TRBV28, the J gene TRBJ1-2; possible D gene TRBD1, 5 bases. The V and J ends lost 8 bases and 6 bases respectively, with 16 bases between them. Germline-derived CDR1 and CDR2 are MDHEN and SYDVKM. The CDR3 length is 13 residues. This chain's CDR3 is CASYSAGWDGYTF. The CDR3 nucleotides are TGTGCCAGCTACTCCGCAGGGTGGGATGGCTACACCTTC.

V gene TRBV5-5 combines with J gene TRBJ2-2; 7 bases are a match to TRBD2. The length of the CDR3 is 13 residues. CDR1 and CDR2 (germline): SGHKS, YYEKEE (reference sequence). Trimming removed 5 bases from V and 3 bases from J; junction bases left unmatched: 1. The CDR3 DNA reads as TGTGCCAGCAGTACTAGCGACACCGGGGAGCTGTTTTTT. Protein sequence: CASSTSDTGELFF. Together with reference TRBV5-5 and TRBJ2-2, the CDR3 gives the full variable domain: DAGVTQSPTHLIKTRGQQVTLRCSPISGHKSVSWYQQVLGQGPQFIFQYYEKEERGRGNFPDRFSARQFPNYSSELNVNALLLGDSALYLCASSTSDTGELFFGEGSRLTVL.

The chain is built from TRBV14 and TRBJ2-7; D remains unclear. V was trimmed by 0 bases and J by 5 bases, leaving 5 bases between them. The CDR3 loop spans 12 amino acids. Germline assignment: CDR1 SGHDN and CDR2 FVKESK. CDR3 sequence: CASSQDWNEQYF. CDR3 DNA sequence: TGTGCCAGCAGCCAAGACTGGAACGAGCAGTACTTC.

The V and J genes are TRBV10-3 and TRBJ2-7; TRBD1 matches 7 bases. Per germline, CDR1 ENHRY and CDR2 SYGVKD. Trimming removed 7 bases from V and 0 bases from J; junction bases left unmatched: 6. The CDR3 runs to 14 residues. CDR3 in DNA: TGTGCCATCAAAGCTACAGGGGACTCCTACGAGCAGTACTTC. Encoded protein: CAIKATGDSYEQYF.

The rearrangement uses TRBV7-2 and TRBJ1-1, with TRBD1 matching 8 bases. Germline trimming cut 0 bases from V and 4 bases from J; bases unmatched to any gene: 4. The CDR3 is 15 residues long. Germline V CDR1 and CDR2: SGHTA, FQGNSA. CDR3 sequence (DNA): TGTGCCAGCAGCTTAGCGACAGGGGACCCCACTGAAGCTTTCTTT. Its protein is CASSLATGDPTEAFF.

V and J are TRBV7-2 and TRBJ1-3; 7 nucleotides agree with TRBD1. V gave up 5 bases and J gave up 1 base; unmatched junction bases: 5. The CDR3 has 15 residues. Germline values: CDR1 SGHTA, CDR2 FQGNSA. The CDR3 DNA reads as TGTGCCAGCAGCCGGGCGACAGGGTCTGGAAACACCATATATTTT. It is translated as CASSRATGSGNTIYF.

The count of this clone is one. The chain recombines TRBV15 with TRBJ2-1, with TRBD2 matching 9 bases. CDR3 length equals 15 residues. Losses at the gene ends were 4 bases for V and 0 bases for J; bases not matched to a gene: 1. Germline CDR1 and CDR2: LNHNV and YYDKDF (reference sequence). CDR3 sequence reads: CATSKGLASYNEQFF. CDR3 coding DNA: TGTGCCACCAGCAAGGGACTAGCCTCCTACAATGAGCAGTTCTTC.

The gene calls are TRBV2 and TRBJ1-1; D is unresolved. The germline V and J ends were trimmed by 6 bases and 0 bases, with 11 bases remaining between them. Germline V lookup: CDR1 SNHLY, CDR2 FYNNEI. The CDR3 spans 14 residues. In nucleotides, the CDR3 is TGTGCCAGCAGAACCGGGTCCTTGAACACTGAAGCTTTCTTT. Translating gives CASRTGSLNTEAFF. Filled out from reference TRBV2 and TRBJ1-1, the complete variable domain reads EPEVTQTPSHQVTQMGQEVILRCVPISNHLYFYWYRQILGQKVEFLVSFYNNEISEKSEIFDDQFSVERPDGSNFTLKIRSTKLEDSAMYFCASRTGSLNTEAFFGQGTRLTVV.

The rearrangement uses TRBV5-4 and TRBJ2-5; 9 bases align to TRBD2. CDR3 length equals 15 residues. CDR1 and CDR2 (germline): SGHNT, YYREEE (reference sequence). V lost 0 bases and J lost 3; bases outside the gene matches: 3. CDR3 nucleotides: TGTGCCAGCAGCTTGGTAGCTAGCGGGGAAGAGACCCAGTACTTC. Its translation: CASSLVASGEETQYF.

The V gene is TRBV4-2, the J gene TRBJ2-7; 9 nucleotides agree with TRBD1. With 0 bases clipped from V and 4 bases from J, the junction kept 7 bases outside the gene matches. Germline assignment: CDR1 LGHNA and CDR2 YNFKEQ. The CDR3 spans 16 residues. The CDR3, as DNA: TGTGCCAGCAGCCAAGACCGCCGCGACAGGGGGTACGAGCAGTACTTC. Residues: CASSQDRRDRGYEQYF.

The chain carries TRBV6-5 and TRBJ1-1, with a weak D call TRBD1 (5 bases). In germline, CDR1 is MNHEY, CDR2 SVGAGI. The CDR3 length is 14 residues. Trimming left V 6 bases short and J 1 base short, with 12 bases between. The CDR3 loop is CASRSQGANTEAFF. The CDR3 DNA reads as TGTGCCAGCAGGTCGCAGGGAGCGAACACTGAAGCTTTCTTT.

The chain links TRBV2 to TRBJ2-3, with 11 bases that match TRBD2. The ends lost 6 bases at V and 4 bases at J; junction bases unmatched: 6. Germline lookup yields CDR1 SNHLY and CDR2 FYNNEI. CDR3 length: 15 amino acids. The CDR3 spells CASRISGGAPDTQYF. CDR3 bases: TGTGCCAGCAGAATTAGCGGGGGGGCCCCAGATACGCAGTATTTT.

This chain uses TRBV7-9 with TRBJ1-1, with 7 bases identical to TRBD1. Germline V CDR1 and CDR2: SEHNR, FQNEAQ (reference sequence). J gave up 10 bases and V 1 base, and 3 bases lay outside the gene matches. The CDR3 contains 12 residues. CDR3 loop: CASSLEAGGAFF. CDR3 in DNA: TGTGCCAGCAGCTTAGAGGCAGGGGGAGCTTTCTTT.

This clone is classed as medium-sized. The V and J genes are TRBV4-2 and TRBJ2-7, with D perhaps given as TRBD1 or TRBD2 (5 bases each). This CDR3 spans 15 amino acids. Trimming stripped 4 bases from V and 3 bases from J, with 16 bases between. Germline-derived CDR1 and CDR2 are LGHNA and YNFKEQ. The CDR3 DNA is TGTGCCAGCAGCCCCGGATCGGGGCAAGTCTACGAGCAGTACTTC. Translation: CASSPGSGQVYEQYF.

The chain employs TRBV5-4 and TRBJ2-5; weak D call: TRBD1 (6 bases). V dropped 4 bases and J dropped 4 bases, with 11 bases sitting between them. This CDR3 has 13 amino acids. CDR1 is SGHNT and CDR2 is YYREEE in the germline V gene (reference sequence). Here the CDR3 DNA reads TGTGCCAGCAGCCGATCCAGGGGAGAGACCCAGTACTTC. Protein: CASSRSRGETQYF.

This clone was picked up one time. The CDR3 spells CASRVGLDYGYTF. CDR3 sequence (DNA): TGTGCCAGCAGGGTGGGGCTTGACTATGGCTACACCTTC. The chain combines TRBV28 with TRBJ1-2, with a possible D match to TRBD1 (5 bases). Per germline, CDR1 MDHEN and CDR2 SYDVKM. The V end lost 6 bases, the J end lost 3 bases, and 11 bases lay between the germline ends. There are 13 residues in the CDR3.

This chain joins TRBV7-2 and TRBJ2-7; D is undetermined. The V gene lost 0 bases and the J gene lost 2 bases, with 14 bases spanning the gap. CDR1 and CDR2 from the germline V gene are SGHTA and FQGNSA. The CDR3 contains 16 residues. The CDR3 loop reads CASSLAFMVPAYEQYF. In nucleotides, the CDR3 is TGTGCCAGCAGCTTAGCGTTTATGGTTCCCGCCTACGAGCAGTACTTC. Full variable domain (missing parts from reference TRBV7-2 and TRBJ2-7): GAGVSQSPSNKVTEKGKDVELRCDPISGHTALYWYRQSLGQGLEFLIYFQGNSAPDKSGLPSDRFSAERTGGSVSTLTIQRTQQEDSAVYLCASSLAFMVPAYEQYFGPGTRLTVT.